This entry describes one T cell receptor (beta chain). A much larger clone lies a single base off, so this may be a read error. This CDR3 is built from 15 residues. Germline V gene data show CDR1 as SGHTA and CDR2 as FQGTGA. V lost 5 bases and J lost 3, with 16 bases in between. This record comes from a study of blood T cell repertoires in COVID-19. Original handling: How many nucleated cells were present was estimated from reference gene primer amplification. The assay was immunoSEQ multiplex PCR, and TCRdb's table has in-frame clones only and misses some. V and J calls and clone size are as listed in that table; D and trimming were resolved from the DNA. The sample shows 150,000 or so clones, about 85% of them seen only once. Participants, 18 to 89 years old, spanned around 26 US areas.

Sequencing was carried out using PBMCs or T cells enriched from blood (not recorded which). The TCR sequence derives from a woman aged 40-49 years with acute COVID-19. The rearrangement uses TRBV7-3 and TRBJ1-1, with TRBD1 as a possible D gene (5 bases). CDR3 region: CASSRHGGEYTEAFF. The DNA for the CDR3 is TGTGCCAGCAGCCGCCACGGGGGGGAGTACACTGAAGCTTTCTTT.